At least ten counts were recorded for the clone carrying this T cell receptor (beta chain). No antigen is known for it. Germline assignment: CDR1 LNHNV and CDR2 YYDKDF (reference sequence). CDR3 length: 13 residues. V gave up 4 bases and J gave up 3 bases; unmatched junction bases: 2. The sample belongs to a study of CD8+CD57+ T cells in acquired aplastic anemia. All sequencing subjects had displayed CD8+CD57+ cell expansion on flow cytometry. Whole-study findings and limits: The same twenty-nine CD8+ CDR3 sequences occurred in patients and in controls.

TCR beta VDJ and CDR3 profiles were obtained from a genomic DNA template. TCRdb called the reads again in MiXCR, with one record for every CDR3 protein. The profile shows under 200,000 distinct CDR3 sequences, around half of them singletons. The chain links TRBV15 to TRBJ2-5; 7 bases agree with TRBD2. Sequencing was performed on sorted CD4+, CD8+, or CD8+CD57+ T cells (not recorded which) from PBMCs. This clonotype was sampled from a human donor with aplastic anemia. The CDR3, as DNA: TGTGCCACCAGCATCGGGGGGAAAGAGACCCAGTACTTC. Protein sequence: CATSIGGKETQYF.